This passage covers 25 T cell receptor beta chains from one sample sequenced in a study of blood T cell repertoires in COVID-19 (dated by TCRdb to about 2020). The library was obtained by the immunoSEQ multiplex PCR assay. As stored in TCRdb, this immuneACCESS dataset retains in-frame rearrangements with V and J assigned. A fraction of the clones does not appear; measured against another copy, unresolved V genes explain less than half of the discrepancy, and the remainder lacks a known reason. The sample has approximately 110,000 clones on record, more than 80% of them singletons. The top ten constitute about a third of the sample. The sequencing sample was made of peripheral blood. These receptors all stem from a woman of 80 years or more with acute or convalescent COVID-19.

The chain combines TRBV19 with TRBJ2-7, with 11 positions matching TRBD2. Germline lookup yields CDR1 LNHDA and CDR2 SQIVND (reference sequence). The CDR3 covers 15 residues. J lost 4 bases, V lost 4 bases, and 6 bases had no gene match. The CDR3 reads CASSKPGLAVYEQYF. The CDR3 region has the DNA TGTGCCAGTAGTAAGCCGGGACTAGCGGTTTACGAGCAGTACTTC.

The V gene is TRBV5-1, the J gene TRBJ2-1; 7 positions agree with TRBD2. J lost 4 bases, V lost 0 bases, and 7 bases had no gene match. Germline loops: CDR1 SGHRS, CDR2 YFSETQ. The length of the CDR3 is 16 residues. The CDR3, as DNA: TGCGCCAGCAGCTTGGTAGCGGCGGGGGTATACAATGAGCAGTTCTTC. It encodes CASSLVAAGVYNEQFF. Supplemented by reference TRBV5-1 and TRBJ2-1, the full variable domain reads KAGVTQTPRYLIKTRGQQVTLSCSPISGHRSVSWYQQTPGQGLQFLFEYFSETQRNKGNFPGRFSGRQFSNSRSEMNVSTLELGDSALYLCASSLVAAGVYNEQFFGPGTRLTVL.

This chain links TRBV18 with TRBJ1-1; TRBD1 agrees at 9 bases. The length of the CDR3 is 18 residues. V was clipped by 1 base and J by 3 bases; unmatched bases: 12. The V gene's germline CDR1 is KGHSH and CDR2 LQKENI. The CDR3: CASSPRGFGTGWDTEAFF. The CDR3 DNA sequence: TGTGCCAGCTCACCACGGGGGTTCGGGACAGGGTGGGACACTGAAGCTTTCTTT.

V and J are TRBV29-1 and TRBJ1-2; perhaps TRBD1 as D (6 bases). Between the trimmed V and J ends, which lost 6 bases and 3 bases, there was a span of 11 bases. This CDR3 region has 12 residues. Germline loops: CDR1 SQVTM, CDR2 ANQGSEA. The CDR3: CSVPGADYGYTF. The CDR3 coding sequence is TGCAGCGTACCAGGGGCGGACTATGGCTACACCTTC. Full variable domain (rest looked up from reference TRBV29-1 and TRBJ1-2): SAVISQKPSRDICQRGTSLTIQCQVDSQVTMMFWYRQQPGQSLTLIATANQGSEATYESGFVIDKFPISRPNLTFSTLTVSNMSPEDSSIYLCSVPGADYGYTFGSGTRLTVV.

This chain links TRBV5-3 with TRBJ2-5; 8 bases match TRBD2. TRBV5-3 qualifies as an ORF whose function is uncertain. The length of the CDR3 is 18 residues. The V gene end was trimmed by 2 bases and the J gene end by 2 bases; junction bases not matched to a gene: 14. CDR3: CARSLRRRRGARQETQYF. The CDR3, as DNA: TGTGCCAGAAGCTTAAGAAGGAGGCGGGGGGCGCGTCAAGAGACCCAGTACTTC.

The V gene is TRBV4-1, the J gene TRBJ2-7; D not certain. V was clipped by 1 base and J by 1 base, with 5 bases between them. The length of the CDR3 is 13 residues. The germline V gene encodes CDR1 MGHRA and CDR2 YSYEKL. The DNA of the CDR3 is TGCGCCAGCAGCCAAGTCTTGTCCTACGAGCAGTACTTC. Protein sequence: CASSQVLSYEQYF.

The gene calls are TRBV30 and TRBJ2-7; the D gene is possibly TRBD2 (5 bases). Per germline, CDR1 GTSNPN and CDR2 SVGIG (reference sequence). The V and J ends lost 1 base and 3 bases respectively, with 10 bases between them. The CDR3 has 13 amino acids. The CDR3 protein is CAWSETTLYEQYF. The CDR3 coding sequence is TGTGCCTGGAGTGAGACTACCCTCTACGAGCAGTACTTC.

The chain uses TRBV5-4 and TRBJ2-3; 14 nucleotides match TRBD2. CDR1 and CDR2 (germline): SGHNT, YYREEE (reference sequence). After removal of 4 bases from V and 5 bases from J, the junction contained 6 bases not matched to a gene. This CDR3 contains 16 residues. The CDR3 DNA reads TGTGCCAGCAGCCACGAGACTAGCGGGGGGGGAGATACGCAGTATTTT. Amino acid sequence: CASSHETSGGGDTQYF.

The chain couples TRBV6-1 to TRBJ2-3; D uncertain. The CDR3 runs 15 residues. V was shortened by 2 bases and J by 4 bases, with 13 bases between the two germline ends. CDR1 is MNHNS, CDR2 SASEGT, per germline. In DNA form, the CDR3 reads TGTGCCAGCAGTGAACTCGTGGCAGGCGCAGATACGCAGTATTTT. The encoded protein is CASSELVAGADTQYF.

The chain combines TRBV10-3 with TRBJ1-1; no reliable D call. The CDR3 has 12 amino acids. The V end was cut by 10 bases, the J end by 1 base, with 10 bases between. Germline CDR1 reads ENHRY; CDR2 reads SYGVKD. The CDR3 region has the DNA TGTGCCAACTTTCAAGCGAACACTGAAGCTTTCTTT. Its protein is CANFQANTEAFF.

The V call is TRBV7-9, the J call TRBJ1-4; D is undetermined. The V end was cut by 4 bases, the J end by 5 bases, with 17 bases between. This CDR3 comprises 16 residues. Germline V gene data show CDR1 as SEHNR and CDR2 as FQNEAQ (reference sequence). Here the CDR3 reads CASSSYNAPGNEKLFF. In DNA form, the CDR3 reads TGTGCCAGCAGCTCATATAACGCCCCGGGAAATGAAAAACTGTTTTTT.

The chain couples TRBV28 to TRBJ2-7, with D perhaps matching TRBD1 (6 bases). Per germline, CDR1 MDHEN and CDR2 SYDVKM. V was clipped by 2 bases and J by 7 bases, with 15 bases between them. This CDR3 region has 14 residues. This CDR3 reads CASSLLAGVEEQYF. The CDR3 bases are TGTGCCAGCAGTTTACTTGCAGGGGTGGAAGAGCAGTACTTC.

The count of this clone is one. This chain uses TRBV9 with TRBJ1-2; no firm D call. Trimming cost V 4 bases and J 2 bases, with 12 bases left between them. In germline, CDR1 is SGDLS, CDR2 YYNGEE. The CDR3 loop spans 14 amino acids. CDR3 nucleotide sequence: TGTGCCAGCAGCACGACACACGGAAACTATGGCTACACCTTC. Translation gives CASSTTHGNYGYTF.

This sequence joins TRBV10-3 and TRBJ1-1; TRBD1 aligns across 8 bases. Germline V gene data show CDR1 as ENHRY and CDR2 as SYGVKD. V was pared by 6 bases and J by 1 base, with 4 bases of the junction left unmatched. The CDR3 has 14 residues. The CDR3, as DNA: TGTGCCATCAGGGGGACAGGTCCGAACACTGAAGCTTTCTTT. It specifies CAIRGTGPNTEAFF.

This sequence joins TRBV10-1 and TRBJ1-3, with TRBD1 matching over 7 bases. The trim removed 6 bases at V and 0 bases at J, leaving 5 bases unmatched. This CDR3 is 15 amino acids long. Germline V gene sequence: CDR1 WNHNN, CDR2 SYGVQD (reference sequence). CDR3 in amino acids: CASSQGGNSGNTIYF. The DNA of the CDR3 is TGCGCCAGCAGCCAAGGGGGCAACTCTGGAAACACCATATATTTT.

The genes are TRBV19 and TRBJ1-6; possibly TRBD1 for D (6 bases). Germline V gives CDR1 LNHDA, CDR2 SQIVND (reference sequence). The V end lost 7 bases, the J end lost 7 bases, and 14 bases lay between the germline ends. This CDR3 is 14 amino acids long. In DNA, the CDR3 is TGTGCCAGTACCCCGGGAGGGGGAAATTCACCCCTCCACTTT. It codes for CASTPGGGNSPLHF.

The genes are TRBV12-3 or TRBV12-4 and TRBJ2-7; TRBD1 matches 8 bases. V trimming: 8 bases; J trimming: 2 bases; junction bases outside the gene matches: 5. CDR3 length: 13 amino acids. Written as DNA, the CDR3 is TGTGCCAGCCTCGGACAGGGCCCCTACGAGCAGTACTTC. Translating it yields CASLGQGPYEQYF.

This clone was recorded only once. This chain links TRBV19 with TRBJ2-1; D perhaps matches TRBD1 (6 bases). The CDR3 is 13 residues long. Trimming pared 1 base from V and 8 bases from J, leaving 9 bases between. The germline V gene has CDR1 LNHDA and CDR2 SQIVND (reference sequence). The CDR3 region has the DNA TGTGCCAGTAGTATAGTCAGGGGACATGAGCAGTTCTTC. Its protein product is CASSIVRGHEQFF.

CDR3 nucleotide sequence: TGTGCCTGGAGCAGAGGGGGGGGTCCCTTTAATGAGCAGTTCTTC. Its translation: CAWSRGGGPFNEQFF. J is TRBJ2-1 and V is TRBV30; weak D call: TRBD2 (7 bases). Germline lookup yields CDR1 GTSNPN and CDR2 SVGIG (reference sequence). V lost 3 bases, J lost 7 bases, and 19 bases lay in between. The CDR3 contains 15 residues.

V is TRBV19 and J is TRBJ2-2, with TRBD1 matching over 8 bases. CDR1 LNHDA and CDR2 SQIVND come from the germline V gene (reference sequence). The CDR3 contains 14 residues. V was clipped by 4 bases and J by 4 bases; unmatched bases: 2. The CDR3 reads CASSSDRGTGELFF. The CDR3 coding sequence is TGTGCCAGTAGTAGCGACAGGGGCACCGGGGAGCTGTTTTTT.

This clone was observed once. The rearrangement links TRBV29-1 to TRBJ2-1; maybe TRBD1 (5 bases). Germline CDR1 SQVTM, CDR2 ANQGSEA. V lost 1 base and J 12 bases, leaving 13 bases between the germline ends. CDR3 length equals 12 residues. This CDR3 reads CSVEAWQGGQFF. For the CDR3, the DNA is TGCAGCGTTGAAGCTTGGCAGGGTGGGCAGTTCTTC.

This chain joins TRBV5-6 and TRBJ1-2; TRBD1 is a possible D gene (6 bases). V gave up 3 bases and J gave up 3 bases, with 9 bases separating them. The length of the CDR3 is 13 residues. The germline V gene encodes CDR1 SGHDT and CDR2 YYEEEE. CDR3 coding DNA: TGTGCCAGCAGCTCACAGGGATACTATGGCTACACCTTC. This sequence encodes CASSSQGYYGYTF.

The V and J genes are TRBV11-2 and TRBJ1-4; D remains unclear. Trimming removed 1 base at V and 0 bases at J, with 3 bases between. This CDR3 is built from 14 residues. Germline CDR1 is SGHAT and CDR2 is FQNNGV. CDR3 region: CASSLGATNEKLFF. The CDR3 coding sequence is TGTGCCAGCAGCTTAGGCGCAACTAATGAAAAACTGTTTTTT.

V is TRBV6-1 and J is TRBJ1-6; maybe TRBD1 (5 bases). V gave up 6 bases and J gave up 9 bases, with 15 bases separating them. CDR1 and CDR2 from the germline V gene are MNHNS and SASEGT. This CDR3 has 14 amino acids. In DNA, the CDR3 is TGTGCCAGCAGCAACGGGGGAGAAGGTTCACCCCTCCACTTT. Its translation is CASSNGGEGSPLHF.

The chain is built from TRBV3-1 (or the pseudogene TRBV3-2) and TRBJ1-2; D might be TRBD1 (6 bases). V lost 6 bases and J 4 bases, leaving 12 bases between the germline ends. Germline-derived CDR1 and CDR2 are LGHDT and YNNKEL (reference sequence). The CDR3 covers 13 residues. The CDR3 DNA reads TGTGCCAGCAGTCAGCAGGGGATCTATGGCTACACCTTC. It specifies CASSQQGIYGYTF.